Detailed here is one T cell receptor (beta chain). This CDR3 contains 13 residues. Trimming removed 4 bases from V and 9 bases from J, with 13 bases in between. Per the germline V gene, CDR1 is SGHNT and CDR2 is YENEEA. This sample stems from a study of blood T cell repertoires in COVID-19. Study at large: T cells, B-cell-depleted T cells, or PBMCs provided the cDNA or gDNA that served as material.

The Seattle site enrolled patients during active infection and followed them longitudinally. Clones were sequenced by immunoSEQ multiplex PCR, and TCRdb holds only the in-frame ones, with some missing. The data show approximately 290,000 clones, over 75% seen once. The TCR was taken from a human donor with COVID-19, enrolled during active disease. The donor label of this sample is uncertain. The sample consisted of peripheral blood. J is TRBJ2-1 and V is TRBV11-3; D not resolved. The CDR3 region has the DNA TGTGCCAGCAGCTCCCGGGTTGTGGGTGAGCAGTTCTTC. Amino acids: CASSSRVVGEQFF.